The 32 T cell receptor beta chains given below trace back to one sample, sequenced in a study of CD8+CD57+ T cells in acquired aplastic anemia. Template material for TCR beta VDJ and CDR3 profiling consisted of genomic DNA. MiXCR, run by TCRdb on the reads, gives a single entry per CDR3 protein. Altogether hundreds of thousands of distinct CDR3 sequences are present, about two thirds being singletons, with the ten largest covering under 5%. Sequencing input: sorted CD4+, CD8+, or CD8+CD57+ T cells (not recorded which) from PBMCs. The receptors were sampled from a human donor in good health, serving as a control.

This clonotype showed up many times. V and J are TRBV19 and TRBJ2-1, with no clear D. Germline CDR1 and CDR2: LNHDA and SQIVND (reference sequence). Trimming shortened V by 7 bases and J by 5 bases, and 12 bases separated the two germline ends. The CDR3 extends over 13 amino acids. Written as DNA, the CDR3 is TGTGCCAGTACCCCAGCCCTCCACAATGAGCAGTTCTTC. Translated, it gives CASTPALHNEQFF.

The genes are TRBV20-1 and TRBJ2-3; the D call may be TRBD1 or TRBD2 (5 bases each). There are 14 residues in the CDR3. Germline V gene data show CDR1 as DFQATT and CDR2 as SNEGSKA (reference sequence). Trimming removed 6 bases from V and 7 bases from J, with 20 bases in between. CDR3 DNA sequence: TGCAGTGCACAGTACCAAGGGACCCAGTATACGCAGTATTTT. Its protein is CSAQYQGTQYTQYF.

At least ten counts were recorded for this clonotype. This chain uses TRBV6-1 with TRBJ2-3; no reliable D call. The V end was cut by 6 bases, the J end by 5 bases, with 9 bases between. Germline CDR1 is MNHNS and CDR2 is SASEGT. CDR3 length: 12 residues. CDR3 in amino acids: CASSAKGDTQYF. In DNA, the CDR3 is TGTGCCAGCAGCGCGAAGGGAGATACGCAGTATTTT.

This chain connects TRBV19 to TRBJ1-4; 7 bases are a match to TRBD1. The CDR3 sequence is 15 residues long. V lost 5 bases to trimming and J lost 5 bases; unmatched junction nucleotides: 8. Germline V gene sequence: CDR1 LNHDA, CDR2 SQIVND (reference sequence). DNA for the CDR3: TGTGCCAGTAGTCCATGGACAGGAGAGAATGAAAAACTGTTTTTT. Protein product: CASSPWTGENEKLFF.

This clonotype was counted ten times or more. This chain links TRBV6-1 with TRBJ2-5; possibly TRBD2 for D (6 bases). Per germline, CDR1 MNHNS and CDR2 SASEGT. This CDR3 spans 12 amino acids. V dropped 6 bases and J dropped 4 bases, with 9 bases sitting between them. Here the CDR3 DNA reads TGTGCCAGCAGGGACGGGGGAGAGACCCAGTACTTC. It translates to CASRDGGETQYF.

A remark on this clonotype: The limits of the CDR3 on the DNA are not certain, so only TCRdb's listed CDR3 is given. The chain combines TRBV7-2 with TRBJ1-6; the table's TRBD1 call for D was not verified on the DNA. The CDR3 is 16 residues long, ends included. The V gene's germline CDR1 is SGHTA and CDR2 FQGNSA. The chain's CDR3 is CASNQGDEATPSVLHF.

V usage is TRBV2 and J usage is TRBJ1-5, with D unclear. Looked up from germline, CDR1 is SNHLY and CDR2 is FYNNEI. This CDR3 contains 14 residues. V lost 9 bases and J lost 7, with 19 bases in between. Here the CDR3 reads CARPNREMGQPQHF. The CDR3 nucleotides read TGTGCCAGGCCAAACCGGGAGATGGGACAGCCCCAGCATTTT.

The J gene is TRBJ1-4, the V gene TRBV7-3; unclear D gene. V was clipped by 8 bases and J by 5 bases, with 15 bases between them. This CDR3 is 14 amino acids long. Germline values: CDR1 SGHTA, CDR2 FQGTGA. DNA of the CDR3: TGTGCCAGCTCACCACAGACGGGCAATGAAAAACTGTTTTTT. Translating it yields CASSPQTGNEKLFF.

This clonotype was observed a single time. The chain employs TRBV7-9 and TRBJ1-6; D is ambiguous. CDR1 and CDR2 from the germline V gene are SEHNR and FQNEAQ (reference sequence). V was pared by 1 base and J by 10 bases, with 11 bases between. The CDR3 runs to 14 residues. Here the CDR3 reads CASSLEGSGSPLHF. DNA for the CDR3: TGTGCCAGCAGCTTAGAGGGAAGCGGGTCACCCCTCCACTTT.

The V gene is TRBV24-1, the J gene TRBJ2-7; D assignment may be TRBD1 or TRBD2 (5 bases each). Germline assignment: CDR1 KGHDR and CDR2 SFDVKD. The CDR3 contains 16 residues. The ends were cut back, 2 bases at V and 7 bases at J, with 20 bases in the middle. In DNA form, the CDR3 reads TGTGCCACCAGTGATTCCCATTCGGTCACAGAGGGGGAGCAGTACTTC. Translating it yields CATSDSHSVTEGEQYF.

The CDR3 region has the DNA TGTGCCAGCAGTGCCCCCGGACAGCCTGAAGCTTTCTTT. Translation gives CASSAPGQPEAFF. The rearrangement links TRBV28 to TRBJ1-1, with D maybe TRBD1 (6 bases). This CDR3 is built from 13 residues. V was clipped by 5 bases and J by 6 bases, with 13 bases between them. Germline V lookup: CDR1 MDHEN, CDR2 SYDVKM.

This clonotype was found many times. The rearrangement joins TRBV7-2 to TRBJ1-3; D remains ambiguous. CDR3 length equals 13 residues. Deletions cut 3 bases from V and 0 bases from J, with 3 bases between. CDR1 SGHTA and CDR2 FQGNSA come from the germline V gene. This chain's CDR3 is CASSLSSGNTIYF. The CDR3 region has the DNA TGTGCCAGCAGCTTGTCCTCTGGAAACACCATATATTTT.

About this clonotype: One end of the junction does not line up with germline, which may come from a read error. This chain uses TRBV15 with TRBJ2-3; D gene unclear. The germline gives CDR1 LNHNV, CDR2 YYDKDF (reference sequence). The CDR3 covers 12 residues. The CDR3 sequence: CASSWPAEAQYF. The CDR3 bases are TGTGCCAGCAGCTGGCCCGCAGAGGCGCAGTATTTT.

This clonotype was observed at least ten times. The chain is built from TRBV4-1 and TRBJ1-4; 8 nucleotides line up with TRBD1. The V segment lost 1 base and the J segment 6 bases; nucleotides outside the gene matches: 19. In germline, CDR1 is MGHRA, CDR2 YSYEKL. This CDR3 spans 20 amino acids. CDR3 protein: CASSQVLVSGQGGRDEKLFF. The CDR3, as DNA: TGCGCCAGCAGCCAAGTTTTGGTCAGCGGACAGGGAGGTAGAGATGAAAAACTGTTTTTT.

About this clonotype itself: The junction differs from germline at one of its ends, possibly a read error. The gene calls are TRBV10-3 and TRBJ2-7; TRBD1 aligns across 8 bases. Germline V gene sequence: CDR1 ENHRY, CDR2 SYGVKD. The CDR3 sequence is 12 residues long. CDR3 region: CAISGQGYEQGF. For the CDR3, the DNA is TGTGCCATCAGCGGACAGGGCTACGAGCAGGGCTTC.

The rearrangement joins TRBV11-3 to TRBJ1-2; TRBD1 might be the D (5 bases). V lost 7 bases to trimming and J lost 4 bases, with 13 bases between them. Germline CDR1 reads SGHNT; CDR2 reads YENEEA. The CDR3 runs to 13 residues. The CDR3 loop is CASKGRESYGYTF. The CDR3 DNA follows: TGTGCCAGCAAGGGACGCGAGTCCTATGGCTACACCTTC.

This clonotype was observed at least ten times. The V gene is TRBV15, the J gene TRBJ2-1; TRBD2 might be the D (6 bases). Looked up from germline, CDR1 is LNHNV and CDR2 is YYDKDF (reference sequence). Deletions cut 5 bases from V and 0 bases from J, with 17 bases between. There are 17 residues in the CDR3. CDR3 nucleotide sequence: TGTGCCACCAGCGGCAACCGCGGGATGAGCTCCTACAATGAGCAGTTCTTC. Its translation is CATSGNRGMSSYNEQFF.

The chain has TRBV7-8 and TRBJ2-1; tentatively, D is TRBD1 (5 bases). V lost 6 bases and J 16 bases, leaving 25 bases between the germline ends. The CDR3 loop spans 14 amino acids. Germline CDR1 and CDR2: SGHVS and FQNEAQ. Here the CDR3 DNA reads TGTGCCAGCAGGGAAGCAGGGAACAATGAGCAGCTCTTCTTC. Translation: CASREAGNNEQLFF.

The chain combines TRBV5-1 with TRBJ1-4, with a tentative D call TRBD1 (6 bases). This CDR3 has 14 residues. From germline, CDR1 is SGHRS and CDR2 YFSETQ. V lost 2 bases and J lost 9, with 14 bases in between. The CDR3 nucleotides are TGCGCCAGCAGCTTTGACAGGCAGGGCAAAAAACTGTTTTTT. This codes for CASSFDRQGKKLFF.

V and J are TRBV7-7 and TRBJ1-6; TRBD1 is a possible D gene (5 bases). CDR1 and CDR2 (germline): SSHAT, FNYEAQ (reference sequence). The ends were cut back, 4 bases at V and 13 bases at J, with 17 bases in the middle. The CDR3 sequence is 14 residues long. In DNA, the CDR3 is TGTGCCAGCAGCTCTGACAGCAATAATGCTCCCCTCCACTTT. As protein: CASSSDSNNAPLHF.

The genes are TRBV20-1 and TRBJ1-2; D possibly corresponds to TRBD1 (6 bases). CDR1 and CDR2 from the germline V gene are DFQATT and SNEGSKA (reference sequence). This CDR3 contains 15 residues. The V end was cut by 6 bases, the J end by 1 base, with 18 bases between. CDR3 coding DNA: TGCAGTGCACCGCGGGGGGGCACAGATAACTATGGCTACACCTTC. Its protein is CSAPRGGTDNYGYTF.

The genes are TRBV2 and TRBJ2-6; D not certain. Germline CDR1 reads SNHLY; CDR2 reads FYNNEI. V lost 8 bases and J 0 bases, leaving 17 bases between the germline ends. This CDR3 contains 17 residues. CDR3 in amino acids: CASPPRVLASGANVLTF. CDR3 bases: TGTGCCAGCCCACCAAGGGTGTTGGCCTCTGGGGCCAACGTCCTGACTTTC.

Of note for this clonotype: At one end, the junction sequence differs from germline, possibly due to a read error. V and J are TRBV7-2 and TRBJ1-5, with a tentative D call TRBD1 (6 bases). The germline gives CDR1 SGHTA, CDR2 FQGNSA. This CDR3 contains 15 residues. The CDR3 reads CASSQGGATNYEQHF. The CDR3 DNA is TGCGCCAGCAGCCAAGGGGGGGCGACGAACTACGAGCAGCATTTT.

The rearrangement uses TRBV3-2 and TRBJ2-6; TRBD1 is taken as the D call from the table, unchecked against the DNA. TRBV3-2 is described as a pseudogene. The length of the CDR3 is 19 residues. The CDR3 protein is CASSQVTTAKFGGANVLTF. The CDR3 DNA reads TGTGCCAGCAGCCAAGTTACGACAGCAAAGTTCGGGGGGGCCAACGTCCTGACTTTC.

This clonotype has a count of ten or more. The CDR3 reads CASSLAPGFFSYEQYF. CDR3 nucleotides: TGTGCCAGCAGCTTGGCCCCGGGTTTTTTCTCCTACGAGCAGTACTTC. The V call is TRBV5-6, the J call TRBJ2-7; D ambiguous. CDR1 is SGHDT, CDR2 YYEEEE, per germline. Trimming took 0 bases from V and 0 from J, leaving 13 bases between them. The CDR3 is 16 amino acids.

Concerning this clonotype: At one end the junction does not follow the germline gene, possibly because of a read error. V usage is TRBV29-1 and J usage is TRBJ1-2; D is uncertain. This CDR3 is built from 12 residues. Per the germline V gene, CDR1 is SQVTM and CDR2 is ANQGSEA. The CDR3 bases are TGCAGCGTTGACCCCGGGCTCTATAGCTACACCTTC. Protein product: CSVDPGLYSYTF.

The chain combines TRBV29-1 with TRBJ1-1; no reliable D call. The CDR3 contains 13 residues. Trimming took off 4 bases at V and 3 bases at J, with 12 bases between the two ends. Germline CDR1 reads SQVTM; CDR2 reads ANQGSEA. CDR3: CSVVLRRYTEAFF. The DNA for the CDR3 is TGCAGCGTTGTCTTAAGGAGATACACTGAAGCTTTCTTT.

The chain uses TRBV15 and TRBJ2-6, with TRBD1 as a possible D gene (6 bases). Trimming took 5 bases from V and 10 from J, leaving 24 bases between them. CDR3 length equals 17 residues. Germline-derived CDR1 and CDR2 are LNHNV and YYDKDF (reference sequence). The CDR3: CATSVLDRYSGDNVLTF. The DNA for the CDR3 is TGTGCCACCAGCGTCCTCGACAGGTACTCTGGGGATAACGTCCTGACTTTC.

As to this clonotype: One end of the junction varies from germline; a read error may be responsible. The chain combines TRBV19 with TRBJ2-5, with D unresolved. The CDR3 extends over 12 amino acids. Germline lookup yields CDR1 LNHDA and CDR2 SQIVND (reference sequence). The CDR3 nucleotides read TGCGCCAGTTCAAAACTCGTGGAGACCCAGTACTTC. Amino acids: CASSKLVETQYF. The full variable domain, its missing parts supplied by reference TRBV19 and TRBJ2-5, is DGGITQSPKYLFRKEGQNVTLSCEQNLNHDAMYWYRQDPGQGLRLIYYSQIVNDFQKGDIAEGYSVSREKKESFPLTVTSAQKNPTAFYLCASSKLVETQYFGPGTRLLVL.

This clonotype was seen a single time. J is TRBJ1-2 and V is TRBV5-1; perhaps TRBD1 as D (5 bases). From germline, CDR1 is SGHRS and CDR2 YFSETQ. V was pared by 2 bases and J by 8 bases, with 16 bases between. The CDR3 is 14 residues long. CDR3 amino acids: CASSFGTGSGGYTF. The CDR3 nucleotides are TGCGCCAGCAGCTTTGGTACAGGCTCGGGAGGCTACACCTTC.

Comment on this clonotype: Relative to the germline gene, one junction end is altered; a read error may explain this. The rearrangement links TRBV7-2 to TRBJ2-3, with 9 bases fitting TRBD2. Germline V CDR1 and CDR2: SGHTA, FQGNSA. This CDR3 spans 18 amino acids. The CDR3 loop reads CASSQRPAGGFSTDTQYF. The CDR3 coding sequence is TGTGCCAGCAGCCAAAGGCCAGCGGGGGGCTTCAGCACGGATACGCAGTATTTT.

In regard to this clonotype: A read error may produce the germline difference seen at one junction end. CDR3: CASSLAVTDYKEFF. CDR3 DNA sequence: TGTGCCAGCAGCTTAGCAGTGACAGACTACAAAGAGTTCTTC. The chain is built from TRBV9 and TRBJ2-5; perhaps D is TRBD1 or TRBD2 (5 bases each). This CDR3 contains 14 residues. Germline V lookup: CDR1 SGDLS, CDR2 YYNGEE.